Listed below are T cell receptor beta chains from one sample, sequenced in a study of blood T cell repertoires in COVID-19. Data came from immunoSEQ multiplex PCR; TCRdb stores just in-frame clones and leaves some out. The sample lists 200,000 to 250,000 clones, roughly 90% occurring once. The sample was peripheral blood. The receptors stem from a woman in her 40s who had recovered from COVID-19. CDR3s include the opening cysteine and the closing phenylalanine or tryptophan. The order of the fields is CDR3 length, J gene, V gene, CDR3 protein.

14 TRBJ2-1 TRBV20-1 CSASLSGYDNEQFF
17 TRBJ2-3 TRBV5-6 CASSLPTSGGPTDTQYF
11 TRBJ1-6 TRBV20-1 CSAELQSPLHF
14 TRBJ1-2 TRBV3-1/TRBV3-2 CASSQGWGPGGYTF
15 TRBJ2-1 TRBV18 CASSPGFQSGNEQFF
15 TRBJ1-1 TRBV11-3 CASSLHLRGHTEAFF
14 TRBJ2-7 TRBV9 CASSVGQGTYEQYF
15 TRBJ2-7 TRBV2 CASSEASGLTDEQYF
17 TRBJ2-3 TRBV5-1 CASSSGLAGGSTDTQYF
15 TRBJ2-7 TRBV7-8 CASSPSGSPAYEQYF
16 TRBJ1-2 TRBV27 CASSEQGARGNYGYTF
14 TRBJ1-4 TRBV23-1 CASSQQGTNEKLFF
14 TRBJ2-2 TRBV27 CASSRSTGTGELFF
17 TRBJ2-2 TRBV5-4 CASSLRLGGTRAGELFF
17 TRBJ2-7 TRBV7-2 CASSLVQLAGVSYEQYF
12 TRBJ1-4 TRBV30 CAWSAGLEKLFF
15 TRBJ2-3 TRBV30 CAWSVLVSRPDTQYF
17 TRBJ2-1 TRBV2 CASSGGASGRVYNEQFF
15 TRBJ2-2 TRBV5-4 CASSPDRGRGGELFF
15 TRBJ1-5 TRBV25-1 CASSPAQGENQPQHF
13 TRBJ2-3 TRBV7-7 CASCSGVTDTQYF
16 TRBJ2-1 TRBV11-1 CASSPVRGQLGNEQFF
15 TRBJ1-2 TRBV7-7 CASSLVFPRSDGYTF
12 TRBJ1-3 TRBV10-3 CAISDNGNTIYF
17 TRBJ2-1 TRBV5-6 CASSLLFRRQGWDEQFF
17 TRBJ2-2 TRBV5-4 CASSGGLAGGPNGELFF
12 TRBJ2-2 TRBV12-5 CASGLLTGELFF
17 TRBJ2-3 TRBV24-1 CATSDPTGVIGTDTQYF
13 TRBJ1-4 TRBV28 CASSNRVGEKLFF
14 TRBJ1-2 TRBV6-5 CASSYSGLSYGYTF
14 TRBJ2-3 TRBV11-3 CASSRRTGTDTQYF
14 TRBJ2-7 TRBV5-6 CASSLRGALGEQYF
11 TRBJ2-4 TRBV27 CASSGGWYFYF
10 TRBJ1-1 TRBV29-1 CSGGNTEAFF
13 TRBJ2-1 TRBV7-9 CASSLPGLVSQFF
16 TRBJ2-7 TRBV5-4 CASSRPGGWQTYEQYF
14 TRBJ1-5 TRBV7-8 CASSFLSSNQPQHF
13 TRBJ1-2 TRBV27 CASSFDSSYGYTF
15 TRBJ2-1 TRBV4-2 CASSYDRGWRNEQFF
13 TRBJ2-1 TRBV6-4 CASSARQNNEQFF
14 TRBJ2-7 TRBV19 CASSPGRPPYEQYF